A single sample gave rise to the 12 T cell receptor beta chains below, sequenced in a study of low-dose radiotherapy and immunotherapy resistance in tumors. Time point noted: before trial treatment. With a constant-region primer and a V-primer adapter, TCRs were subjected to roughly 18 PCR cycles of amplification. TCRdb reanalysed the reads using MiXCR and keeps one entry per CDR3 protein. The sample gives fewer than 60,000 distinct CDR3 sequences, around 11% of which show up once; 5.5% to 7.5% is in the top ten. The specimen comprised PBMCs, sampled before treatment. The receptors were gathered from a female donor with ovarian cancer.

The chain recombines TRBV6-6 with TRBJ2-2; D is uncertain. V was cut by 6 bases and J by 1 base, with 12 bases left in between. CDR1 is MNHNY and CDR2 is SVGAGI in the germline V gene (reference sequence). CDR3 length: 15 amino acids. The DNA for the CDR3 is TGTGCCAGCAGGGAGTCGAGTAAGAACACCGGGGAGCTGTTTTTT. Translating gives CASRESSKNTGELFF.

The chain recombines TRBV5-1 with TRBJ1-1; the D gene is possibly TRBD1 (5 bases). Trimming removed 10 bases at V and 1 base at J, with 23 bases between. The CDR3 sequence is 16 residues long. CDR1 is SGHRS, CDR2 YFSETQ, per germline. CDR3 in amino acids: CAYSFQPQGSNTEAFF. CDR3 sequence (DNA): TGCGCCTACAGCTTTCAACCTCAGGGATCGAACACTGAAGCTTTCTTT.

The sample holds many counts of this clonotype. The rearrangement links TRBV11-3 to TRBJ1-1, with TRBD1 as a possible D gene (5 bases). The CDR3 length is 14 residues. Germline CDR1 and CDR2: SGHNT and YENEEA. Trimming shortened V by 5 bases and J by 4 bases, and 14 bases separated the two germline ends. In DNA form, the CDR3 reads TGTGCCAGCAGCCCAGCCCCCGGGGGCACTGAAGCTTTCTTT. It yields the protein CASSPAPGGTEAFF. The full variable domain, in which reference TRBV11-3 and TRBJ1-1 provide the parts outside the CDR3, is EAGVVQSPRYKIIEKKQPVAFWCNPISGHNTLYWYLQNLGQGPELLIRYENEEAVDDSQLPKDRFSAERLKGVDSTLKIQPAELGDSAVYLCASSPAPGGTEAFFGQGTRLTVV.

This clonotype showed up many times. This chain uses TRBV12-3 or TRBV12-4 with TRBJ1-2, with D perhaps matching TRBD1 (6 bases). The CDR3 has 17 residues. Trimming pared 5 bases from V and 3 bases from J, leaving 22 bases between. In DNA form, the CDR3 reads TGTGCCAGCAGTCCCGGGGGGGCAGGGGCAGGAGACTATGGCTACACCTTC. Its translation: CASSPGGAGAGDYGYTF.

This clonotype was detected ten times or more. The J gene is TRBJ2-3, the V gene TRBV28; 7 positions match TRBD1. Germline CDR1 reads MDHEN; CDR2 reads SYDVKM. J was trimmed by 2 bases and V by 6 bases; bases with no gene match: 5. This CDR3 is 14 amino acids long. CDR3 coding DNA: TGTGCCAGCAGAAGGACAGGCCTCACAGATACGCAGTATTTT. Translated: CASRRTGLTDTQYF.

In its sample, this clonotype was seen many times. The rearrangement joins TRBV20-1 to TRBJ1-1; unclear D gene. Germline loops: CDR1 DFQATT, CDR2 SNEGSKA (reference sequence). The germline V and J ends were trimmed by 0 bases and 1 base, with 6 bases remaining between them. This CDR3 region has 13 residues. In DNA, the CDR3 is TGCAGTGCTAGAGATCAGACGAACACTGAAGCTTTCTTT. This codes for CSARDQTNTEAFF.

This sequence joins TRBV5-6 and TRBJ1-5; the match to TRBD1 covers 7 bases. V shed 5 bases and J 2 bases; nucleotides not matched to a gene: 7. CDR3 length equals 15 residues. Germline CDR1 reads SGHDT; CDR2 reads YYEEEE. CDR3 sequence (DNA): TGTGCCAGCAGACTGGACGGGACAGGCAATCAGCCCCAGCATTTT. Translated, it gives CASRLDGTGNQPQHF.

The rearrangement links TRBV28 to TRBJ1-6; 9 bases fit TRBD1. Germline lookup yields CDR1 MDHEN and CDR2 SYDVKM. After removal of 5 bases from V and 7 bases from J, the junction contained 6 bases not matched to a gene. CDR3 length equals 15 residues. The CDR3 DNA reads as TGTGCCAGCAGTCCGCCGGGACAGGGCAATTCACCCCTCCACTTT. This sequence encodes CASSPPGQGNSPLHF.

The table lists this clonotype with many counts. V usage is TRBV29-1 and J usage is TRBJ2-3; 8 nucleotides agree with TRBD2. Trimming removed 7 bases from V and 3 bases from J; junction bases left unmatched: 6. Germline CDR1 reads SQVTM; CDR2 reads ANQGSEA. The CDR3 loop spans 13 amino acids. The CDR3 loop is CSAVRLATDTQYF. The CDR3 nucleotides are TGCAGCGCCGTAAGACTAGCGACAGATACGCAGTATTTT.

On this clonotype itself: A far larger clone is just one base off, so this is likely a read error. The chain carries TRBV28 and TRBJ2-1, with 9 nucleotides matching TRBD2. The V gene end was trimmed by 7 bases and the J gene end by 10 bases; junction bases not matched to a gene: 17. The CDR3 totals 16 residues. Germline CDR1 reads MDHEN; CDR2 reads SYDVKM. In DNA, the CDR3 is TGTGCCAGCACCCCGGCCGGCGGGAGGGTGGCCTACGAGCAGTTCTTC. Residues: CASTPAGGRVAYEQFF.

There are many counts of this clonotype. The chain combines TRBV2 with TRBJ1-3, with 8 bases aligning to TRBD1. V lost 8 bases, J lost 4 bases, and 10 bases stayed unmatched. CDR1 is SNHLY, CDR2 FYNNEI, per germline. CDR3 length: 15 amino acids. The CDR3 here is CASGSTGARGNTIYF. As DNA, the CDR3 is TGTGCCAGCGGTTCGACAGGGGCGAGAGGAAACACCATATATTTT.

This clonotype was seen a single time. At one end, the junction sequence differs from germline, possibly due to a read error. The rearrangement uses TRBV28 and TRBJ1-1, with TRBD1 identical over 7 bases. This CDR3 has 13 amino acids. CDR1 and CDR2 (germline): MDHEN, SYDVKM. The CDR3 protein is CASRRQGRSEAIF. The CDR3 DNA follows: TGTGCCAGCAGACGACAGGGTCGGAGTGAAGCTATCTTT. The complete variable domain, with remaining parts taken from reference TRBV28 and TRBJ1-1, reads DVKVTQSSRYLVKRTGEKVFLECVQDMDHENMFWYRQDPGLGLRLIYFSYDVKMKEKGDIPEGYSVSREKKERFSLILESASTNQTSMYLCASRRQGRSEAIFGQGTRLTVV.